This is a list of T cell receptor beta chains from one sample in a study of blood T cell repertoires in COVID-19. Libraries were prepared by immunoSEQ multiplex PCR; TCRdb keeps only in-frame clonotypes and omits some of them. The table shows roughly 300,000 clones, with roughly 90% occurring only once. Sequencing was performed on PBMCs or T cells enriched from blood (not recorded which). The receptors here all came from a woman in her twenties or thirties who had recovered from COVID-19. CDR3s include the opening cysteine and the closing phenylalanine or tryptophan. Fields, in order: V gene, clone size, D gene, J gene, CDR3 protein, CDR3 DNA. A D gene is named only where the DNA matches it firmly. A row's size may be missing; if present it is once, few, many or a size class.

V gene: TRBV4-3
clone size: NA
D gene: TRBD1
J gene: TRBJ1-3
CDR3 protein: CASSQGTGPGGNTIYF
CDR3 DNA: TGCGCCAGCAGCCAAGGGACAGGGCCGGGGGGAAACACCATATATTTT

V gene: TRBV6-1
clone size: once
D gene: NA
J gene: TRBJ1-1
CDR3 protein: CASSEGGNMNTEAFF
CDR3 DNA: TGTGCCAGCAGTGAAGGCGGGAACATGAACACTGAAGCTTTCTTT

V gene: TRBV6-5
clone size: once
D gene: TRBD1
J gene: TRBJ2-1
CDR3 protein: CASSISGTDYNEQFF
CDR3 DNA: TGTGCCAGCAGTATATCCGGGACAGACTACAATGAGCAGTTCTTC

V gene: TRBV5-4
clone size: NA
D gene: TRBD2
J gene: TRBJ2-7
CDR3 protein: CASSLAGPYEQYF
CDR3 DNA: TGTGCCAGCAGCTTAGCGGGACCCTACGAGCAGTACTTC

V gene: TRBV15
clone size: NA
D gene: NA
J gene: TRBJ2-1
CDR3 protein: CATSRAQLNRLIGTPRNEQFF
CDR3 DNA: TGTGCCACCAGCAGAGCACAGCTCAACAGGCTTATCGGGACTCCGAGGAATGAGCAGTTCTTC

V gene: TRBV2
clone size: NA
D gene: NA
J gene: TRBJ2-5
CDR3 protein: CASSEWTVQETQYF
CDR3 DNA: TGTGCCAGCAGTGAATGGACAGTACAAGAGACCCAGTACTTC

V gene: TRBV6-2/TRBV6-3
clone size: NA
D gene: TRBD2
J gene: TRBJ2-7
CDR3 protein: CASSYDRLAGFEQYF
CDR3 DNA: TGTGCCAGCAGTTACGATCGACTAGCGGGATTCGAGCAGTACTTC

V gene: TRBV7-8
clone size: NA
D gene: TRBD2
J gene: TRBJ2-1
CDR3 protein: CASSLRSGRALNEQFF
CDR3 DNA: TGTGCCAGCAGCTTACGTAGCGGGAGGGCCCTCAATGAGCAGTTCTTC

V gene: TRBV30
clone size: NA
D gene: TRBD1
J gene: TRBJ2-7
CDR3 protein: CAWARTGHEQYF
CDR3 DNA: TGTGCCTGGGCCCGGACAGGTCACGAGCAGTACTTC

V gene: TRBV6-5
clone size: NA
D gene: NA
J gene: TRBJ2-7
CDR3 protein: CASSLGESSSYEQYF
CDR3 DNA: TGTGCCAGCAGTTTAGGGGAATCGAGTTCCTACGAGCAGTACTTC

V gene: TRBV20-1
clone size: NA
D gene: NA
J gene: TRBJ2-4
CDR3 protein: CSASFPERILAKNIQYF
CDR3 DNA: TGCAGTGCTAGTTTCCCAGAAAGAATTCTAGCCAAAAACATTCAGTACTTC

V gene: TRBV7-9
clone size: NA
D gene: NA
J gene: TRBJ1-2
CDR3 protein: CATGGQGINNYGYTF
CDR3 DNA: TGTGCCACCGGGGGGCAGGGCATTAATAACTATGGCTACACCTTC

V gene: TRBV18
clone size: NA
D gene: TRBD1
J gene: TRBJ1-2
CDR3 protein: CASSPVLQGAYGYTF
CDR3 DNA: TGTGCCAGCTCACCAGTTTTGCAGGGGGCATACGGCTACACCTTC

V gene: TRBV28
clone size: NA
D gene: NA
J gene: TRBJ2-2
CDR3 protein: CASRTENTGELFF
CDR3 DNA: TGTGCCAGCCGGACAGAGAACACCGGGGAGCTGTTTTTT

V gene: TRBV10-3
clone size: few
D gene: NA
J gene: TRBJ1-4
CDR3 protein: CAISEWEGEKLFF
CDR3 DNA: TGTGCCATCAGTGAGTGGGAGGGGGAAAAACTGTTTTTT

V gene: TRBV7-2
clone size: NA
D gene: TRBD1
J gene: TRBJ1-2
CDR3 protein: CASSLPRDRDNGYTF
CDR3 DNA: TGTGCCAGCAGCCTACCCCGGGACAGGGACAATGGCTACACCTTC

V gene: TRBV4-3
clone size: once
D gene: TRBD1
J gene: TRBJ2-3
CDR3 protein: CASSQQQGVTDTQYF
CDR3 DNA: TGCGCCAGCAGCCAACAACAGGGGGTCACAGATACGCAGTATTTT

V gene: TRBV2
clone size: NA
D gene: NA
J gene: TRBJ1-5
CDR3 protein: CASSETSRDNQPQHF
CDR3 DNA: TGTGCCAGCAGTGAGACATCCAGGGACAATCAGCCCCAGCATTTT

V gene: TRBV19
clone size: few
D gene: TRBD2
J gene: TRBJ2-1
CDR3 protein: CASRAGLAPYNEQFF
CDR3 DNA: TGTGCCAGTAGGGCGGGACTAGCGCCGTACAATGAGCAGTTCTTC

V gene: TRBV5-8
clone size: NA
D gene: NA
J gene: TRBJ2-6
CDR3 protein: CASSYTQGSGANVLTF
CDR3 DNA: TGTGCCAGCAGCTATACACAGGGATCTGGGGCCAACGTCCTGACTTTC

V gene: TRBV15
clone size: NA
D gene: TRBD1
J gene: TRBJ1-5
CDR3 protein: CATSPQGNQPQHF
CDR3 DNA: TGTGCCACCAGCCCACAGGGGAATCAGCCCCAGCATTTT

V gene: TRBV30
clone size: NA
D gene: NA
J gene: TRBJ2-3
CDR3 protein: CAWGAGTLIKTDTQYF
CDR3 DNA: TGTGCCTGGGGAGCCGGGACTCTCATAAAGACAGATACGCAGTATTTT

V gene: TRBV30
clone size: NA
D gene: NA
J gene: TRBJ2-5
CDR3 protein: CAWGTWRETQYF
CDR3 DNA: TGTGCCTGGGGGACTTGGCGGGAGACCCAGTACTTC

V gene: TRBV27
clone size: once
D gene: TRBD2
J gene: TRBJ2-1
CDR3 protein: CASSSNSGSTYNEQFF
CDR3 DNA: TGTGCCAGCAGTTCAAATAGCGGGAGCACCTACAATGAGCAGTTCTTC

V gene: TRBV9
clone size: NA
D gene: TRBD2
J gene: TRBJ2-7
CDR3 protein: CASSNQAGLSHEQYF
CDR3 DNA: TGTGCCAGCAGCAATCAAGCGGGACTTTCCCACGAGCAGTACTTC

V gene: TRBV19
clone size: NA
D gene: NA
J gene: TRBJ1-4
CDR3 protein: CASSTGRTNEKLFF
CDR3 DNA: TGTGCCAGTAGTACAGGGCGGACTAATGAAAAACTGTTTTTT

V gene: TRBV6-2/TRBV6-3
clone size: NA
D gene: TRBD2
J gene: TRBJ2-3
CDR3 protein: CASIPGRGGTDTQYF
CDR3 DNA: TGTGCCAGCATCCCCGGGAGGGGGGGCACAGATACGCAGTATTTT

V gene: TRBV4-3
clone size: once
D gene: TRBD2
J gene: TRBJ2-7
CDR3 protein: CASSQDRTGGTYEQYF
CDR3 DNA: TGCGCCAGCAGCCAAGATCGGACGGGGGGAACCTACGAGCAGTACTTC

V gene: TRBV6-2/TRBV6-3
clone size: NA
D gene: NA
J gene: TRBJ2-3
CDR3 protein: CASSRLTKLTDTQYF
CDR3 DNA: TGTGCCAGCAGTCGACTAACAAAGCTCACAGATACGCAGTATTTT

V gene: TRBV28
clone size: NA
D gene: TRBD1
J gene: TRBJ1-1
CDR3 protein: CASRATGFAEAFF
CDR3 DNA: TGTGCCAGCAGAGCGACAGGGTTTGCTGAAGCTTTCTTT

V gene: TRBV28
clone size: NA
D gene: NA
J gene: TRBJ2-2
CDR3 protein: CASIGASLTGELFF
CDR3 DNA: TGTGCCAGCATAGGAGCTAGCTTGACCGGGGAGCTGTTTTTT

V gene: TRBV10-2
clone size: NA
D gene: NA
J gene: TRBJ1-3
CDR3 protein: CASSEGQIGNTIYF
CDR3 DNA: TGCGCCAGCAGTGAGGGTCAGATTGGAAACACCATATATTTT

V gene: TRBV7-7
clone size: few
D gene: NA
J gene: TRBJ2-3
CDR3 protein: CASSLTGQFADTQYF
CDR3 DNA: TGTGCTAGCAGCTTGACAGGACAGTTCGCAGATACGCAGTATTTT

V gene: TRBV7-9
clone size: NA
D gene: NA
J gene: TRBJ1-1
CDR3 protein: CASSALFGEGAEAFF
CDR3 DNA: TGTGCCAGCAGCGCACTCTTTGGAGAGGGGGCTGAAGCTTTCTTT

V gene: TRBV6-1
clone size: once
D gene: TRBD2
J gene: TRBJ2-1
CDR3 protein: CASSEYRGAGPTFEIF
CDR3 DNA: TGTGCCAGCAGTGAATATAGGGGAGCGGGGCCCACCTTCGAGATCTTC

V gene: TRBV18
clone size: NA
D gene: NA
J gene: TRBJ1-5
CDR3 protein: CASSPPGGNQPQHF
CDR3 DNA: TGTGCCAGCTCACCACCGGGAGGTAATCAGCCCCAGCATTTT

V gene: TRBV11-3
clone size: NA
D gene: NA
J gene: TRBJ2-5
CDR3 protein: CASSSGSQETQYF
CDR3 DNA: TGTGCCAGCAGCTCCGGGTCTCAAGAGACCCAGTACTTC

V gene: TRBV6-5
clone size: NA
D gene: NA
J gene: TRBJ1-2
CDR3 protein: CASSRREGLGYTF
CDR3 DNA: TGTGCCAGCAGCCGTAGGGAGGGGTTAGGCTACACCTTC

V gene: TRBV5-1
clone size: once
D gene: TRBD2
J gene: TRBJ2-1
CDR3 protein: CASSTGLAGGPHDEQFF
CDR3 DNA: TGCGCCAGCAGCACGGGACTAGCGGGAGGGCCACACGATGAGCAGTTCTTC

V gene: TRBV5-1
clone size: NA
D gene: TRBD1
J gene: TRBJ1-4
CDR3 protein: CASSLDPNDRGEKLFF
CDR3 DNA: TGCGCCAGCAGCTTGGACCCAAACGACAGGGGTGAAAAACTGTTTTTT

V gene: TRBV27
clone size: NA
D gene: TRBD2
J gene: TRBJ2-1
CDR3 protein: CASSSLGAGVGEQFF
CDR3 DNA: TGTGCCAGCAGTTCCCTCGGGGCGGGGGTGGGTGAGCAGTTCTTC

V gene: TRBV19
clone size: once
D gene: NA
J gene: TRBJ2-1
CDR3 protein: CASTTSIYNEQFF
CDR3 DNA: TGTGCCAGTACTACGTCTATCTACAATGAGCAGTTCTTC

V gene: TRBV5-1
clone size: NA
D gene: NA
J gene: TRBJ2-2
CDR3 protein: CASSLRWSGNTGELFF
CDR3 DNA: TGCGCCAGCAGCTTAAGATGGTCAGGGAACACCGGGGAGCTGTTTTTT

V gene: TRBV5-1
clone size: NA
D gene: NA
J gene: TRBJ1-1
CDR3 protein: CASSFLDRNTEAFF
CDR3 DNA: TGCGCCAGCAGCTTTTTGGACAGGAACACTGAAGCTTTCTTT

V gene: TRBV10-1
clone size: NA
D gene: TRBD2
J gene: TRBJ2-7
CDR3 protein: CASSEDLGLAGGPMREQYF
CDR3 DNA: TGCGCCAGCAGTGAGGACCTAGGACTAGCGGGAGGGCCTATGCGTGAGCAGTACTTC